The sequence of this TCR beta chain was determined in a study of early T cells in non-severe SARS-CoV-2 infection. Whole-study context: Chains were not paired, and sequencing was done on bulk RNA from unsorted whole blood. Notes on the study in general: VDJdb-based annotation leaned toward anti-spike CD8 responses and missed private and CD4 specificities.

In the library, individual cDNA molecules carried attached unique molecular identifiers. TCRdb redid the calling of the 5' RACE reads with MiXCR, one entry per CDR3 protein. The sample gives 85,000 to 100,000 distinct CDR3 sequences, approximately 11% of which show up once; approximately 5.3% is in the top ten. This clonotype was seen at least ten times. The antigen is not known. The sequencing sample was made of whole blood. The sequence was obtained from an adult who was a healthcare worker with PCR-confirmed SARS-CoV-2 infection or an uninfected control (not recorded which).

The chain's CDR3 is CASERNTEAFF. The CDR3 nucleotides read TGTGCAAGCGAGAGGAACACTGAAGCTTTCTTT. The chain combines TRBV6-2 or TRBV6-3 with TRBJ1-1; D gene uncertain. Germline-derived CDR1 and CDR2 are MNHEY and SVGEGT. CDR3 length: 11 amino acids.